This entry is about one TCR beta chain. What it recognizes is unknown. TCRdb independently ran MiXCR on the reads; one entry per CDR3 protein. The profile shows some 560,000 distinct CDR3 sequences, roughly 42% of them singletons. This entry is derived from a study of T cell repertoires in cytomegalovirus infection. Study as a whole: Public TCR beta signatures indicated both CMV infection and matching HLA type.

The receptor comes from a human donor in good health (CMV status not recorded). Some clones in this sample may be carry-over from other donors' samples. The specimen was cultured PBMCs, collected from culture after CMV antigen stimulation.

This CDR3 reads CASSGIAKNIQYF. CDR3 sequence (DNA): TGTGCCAGCAGCGGCATAGCCAAAAACATTCAGTACTTC. This rearrangement joins TRBV7-2 to TRBJ2-4, with unresolved D. The germline V gene encodes CDR1 SGHTA and CDR2 FQGNSA. Trimming left V 5 bases short and J 0 bases short, with 5 bases between. CDR3 length: 13 residues.